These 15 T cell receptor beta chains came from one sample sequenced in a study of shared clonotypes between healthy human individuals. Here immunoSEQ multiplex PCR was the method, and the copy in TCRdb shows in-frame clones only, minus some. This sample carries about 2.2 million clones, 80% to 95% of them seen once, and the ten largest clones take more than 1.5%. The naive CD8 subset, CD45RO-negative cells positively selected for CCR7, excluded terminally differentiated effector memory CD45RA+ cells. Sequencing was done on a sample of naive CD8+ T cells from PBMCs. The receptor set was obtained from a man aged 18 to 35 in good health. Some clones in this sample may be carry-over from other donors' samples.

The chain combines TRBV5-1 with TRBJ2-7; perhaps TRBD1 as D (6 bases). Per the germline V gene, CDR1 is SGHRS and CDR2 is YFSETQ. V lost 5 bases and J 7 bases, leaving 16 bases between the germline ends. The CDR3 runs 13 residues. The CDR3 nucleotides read TGCGCCAGCAGTCTCCTTACAGGGTATGAGCAGTACTTC. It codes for CASSLLTGYEQYF.

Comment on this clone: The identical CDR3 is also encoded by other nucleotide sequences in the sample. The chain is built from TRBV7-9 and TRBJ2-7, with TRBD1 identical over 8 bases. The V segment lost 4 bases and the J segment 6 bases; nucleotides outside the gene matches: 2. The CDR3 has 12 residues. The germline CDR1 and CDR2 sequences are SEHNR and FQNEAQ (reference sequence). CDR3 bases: TGTGCCAGCAGCTCCGACAGGGGCGAGCAGTACTTC. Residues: CASSSDRGEQYF.

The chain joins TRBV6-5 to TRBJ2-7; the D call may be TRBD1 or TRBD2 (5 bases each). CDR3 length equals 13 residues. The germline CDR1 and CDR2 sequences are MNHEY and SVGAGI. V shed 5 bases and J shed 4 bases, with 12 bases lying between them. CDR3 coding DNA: TGTGCCAGCAGTACCGGGGCCCAATACGAGCAGTACTTC. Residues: CASSTGAQYEQYF.

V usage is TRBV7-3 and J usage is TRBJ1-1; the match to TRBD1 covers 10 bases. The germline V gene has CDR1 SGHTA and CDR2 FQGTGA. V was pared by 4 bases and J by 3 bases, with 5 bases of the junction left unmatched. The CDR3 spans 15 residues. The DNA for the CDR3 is TGTGCCAGCAGCTCGCGACAGGGGGCCGACACTGAAGCTTTCTTT. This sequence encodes CASSSRQGADTEAFF.

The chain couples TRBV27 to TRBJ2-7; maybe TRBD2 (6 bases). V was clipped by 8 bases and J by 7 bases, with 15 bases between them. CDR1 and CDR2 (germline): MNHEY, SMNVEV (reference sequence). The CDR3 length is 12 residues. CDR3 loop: CASATRGWEQYF. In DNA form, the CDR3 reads TGTGCCAGCGCGACGCGGGGCTGGGAGCAGTACTTC.

The CDR3: CASSYTGTSPNEKLFF. The CDR3 DNA reads as TGTGCCAGCAGTTACACCGGGACGTCCCCGAATGAAAAACTGTTTTTT. This rearrangement joins TRBV6-5 to TRBJ1-4; the D gene is possibly TRBD1 (5 bases). Germline CDR1 is MNHEY and CDR2 is SVGAGI. Trimming removed 2 bases from V and 5 bases from J, with 15 bases in between. The CDR3 has 16 amino acids.

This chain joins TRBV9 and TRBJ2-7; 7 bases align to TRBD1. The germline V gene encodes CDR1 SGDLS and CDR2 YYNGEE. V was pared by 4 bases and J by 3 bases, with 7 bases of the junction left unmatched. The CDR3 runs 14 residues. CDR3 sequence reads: CASSQTGTDYEQYF. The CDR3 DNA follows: TGTGCCAGCAGCCAGACCGGGACAGACTACGAGCAGTACTTC.

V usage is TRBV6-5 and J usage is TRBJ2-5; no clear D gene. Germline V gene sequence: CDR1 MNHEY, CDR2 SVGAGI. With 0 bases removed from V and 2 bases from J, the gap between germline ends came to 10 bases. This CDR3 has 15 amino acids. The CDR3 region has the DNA TGTGCCAGCAGTTACTCGATTTCGGTTCAAGAGACCCAGTACTTC. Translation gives CASSYSISVQETQYF.

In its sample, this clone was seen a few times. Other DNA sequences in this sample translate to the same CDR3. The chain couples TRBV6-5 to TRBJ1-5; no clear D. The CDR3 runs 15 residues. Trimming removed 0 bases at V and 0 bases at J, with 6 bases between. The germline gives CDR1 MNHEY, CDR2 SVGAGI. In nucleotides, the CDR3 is TGTGCCAGCAGTTACTCGCTCAATAGCAATCAGCCCCAGCATTTT. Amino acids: CASSYSLNSNQPQHF.

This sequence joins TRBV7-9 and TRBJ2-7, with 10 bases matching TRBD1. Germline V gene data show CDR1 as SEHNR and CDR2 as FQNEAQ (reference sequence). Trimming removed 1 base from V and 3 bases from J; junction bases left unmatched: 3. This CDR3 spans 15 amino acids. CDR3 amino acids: CASSLGDRGRYEQYF. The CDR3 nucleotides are TGTGCCAGCAGCTTAGGGGACAGGGGCCGCTACGAGCAGTACTTC.

This CDR3 is CASSLRVLDTEAFF. CDR3 bases: TGCGCCAGCAGCCTCCGGGTCTTAGACACTGAAGCTTTCTTT. This chain joins TRBV5-1 and TRBJ1-1, with D unresolved. Trimming left V 4 bases short and J 3 bases short, with 13 bases between. CDR3 length: 14 residues. Germline V gives CDR1 SGHRS, CDR2 YFSETQ.

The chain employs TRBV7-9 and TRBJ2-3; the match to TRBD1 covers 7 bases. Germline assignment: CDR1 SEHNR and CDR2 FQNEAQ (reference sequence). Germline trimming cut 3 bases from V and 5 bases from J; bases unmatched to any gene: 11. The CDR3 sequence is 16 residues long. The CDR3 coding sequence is TGTGCCAGCAGCTTCAACCAGGGACAGCGGAAAGATACGCAGTATTTT. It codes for CASSFNQGQRKDTQYF. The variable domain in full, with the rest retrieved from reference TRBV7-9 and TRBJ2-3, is DTGVSQNPRHKITKRGQNVTFRCDPISEHNRLYWYRQTLGQGPEFLTYFQNEAQLEKSRLLSDRFSAERPKGSFSTLEIQRTEQGDSAMYLCASSFNQGQRKDTQYFGPGTRLTVL.

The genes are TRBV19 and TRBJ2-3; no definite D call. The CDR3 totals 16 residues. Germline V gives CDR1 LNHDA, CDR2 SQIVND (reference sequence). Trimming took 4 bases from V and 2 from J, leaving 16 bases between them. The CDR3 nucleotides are TGTGCCAGTAGTACCACAGCCCGGGCCGTCACAGATACGCAGTATTTT. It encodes CASSTTARAVTDTQYF.

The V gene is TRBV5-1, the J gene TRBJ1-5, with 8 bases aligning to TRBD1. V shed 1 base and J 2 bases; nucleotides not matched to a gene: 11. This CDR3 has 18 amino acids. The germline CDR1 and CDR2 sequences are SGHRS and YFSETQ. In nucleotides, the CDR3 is TGCGCCAGCAGCTTGTACCCCACCGACAGGGGAGGCAATCAGCCCCAGCATTTT. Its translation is CASSLYPTDRGGNQPQHF.

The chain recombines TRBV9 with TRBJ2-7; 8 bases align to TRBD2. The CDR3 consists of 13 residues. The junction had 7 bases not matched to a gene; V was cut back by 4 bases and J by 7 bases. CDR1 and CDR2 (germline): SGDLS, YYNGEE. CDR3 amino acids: CASSLSGGIEQYF. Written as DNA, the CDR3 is TGTGCCAGCAGCCTCAGCGGGGGCATAGAGCAGTACTTC.